The 17 T cell receptor beta chains below come from one sample, sequenced in a study of blood T cell repertoires in COVID-19. Measured with immunoSEQ multiplex PCR; TCRdb has only the in-frame clones, and not every one. This table holds over 110,000 clones, about 76% found once. The sequencing sample was made of peripheral blood. The receptors derive from a human donor in a cohort sampled during active COVID-19.

The chain has TRBV11-2 and TRBJ2-7; no firm D call. The germline gives CDR1 SGHAT, CDR2 FQNNGV. The CDR3 contains 14 residues. Trimming took off 3 bases at V and 3 bases at J, with 12 bases between the two ends. CDR3 loop: CASSFVGGGYEQYF. The CDR3 DNA reads TGTGCCAGCAGCTTTGTCGGCGGCGGCTACGAGCAGTACTTC.

This rearrangement joins TRBV15 to TRBJ2-7, with 8 bases fitting TRBD2. V lost 3 bases to trimming and J lost 5 bases; unmatched junction nucleotides: 12. Germline V gene sequence: CDR1 LNHNV, CDR2 YYDKDF (reference sequence). CDR3 length: 16 amino acids. Here the CDR3 reads CATSSVPSGRPNEQYF. CDR3 DNA: TGTGCCACCAGCAGCGTACCCAGCGGGAGACCCAACGAGCAGTACTTC.

The V and J genes are TRBV5-4 and TRBJ2-5; 11 nucleotides agree with TRBD1. CDR3 size: 16 residues. With V trimmed by 0 bases and J by 6 bases, 7 bases remained unmatched. In germline, CDR1 is SGHNT, CDR2 YYREEE (reference sequence). The CDR3 reads CASSLGGGTGGKTQYF. CDR3 nucleotide sequence: TGTGCCAGCAGCTTGGGTGGGGGGACAGGGGGAAAGACCCAGTACTTC.

The rearrangement joins TRBV11-2 to TRBJ2-3, with no clear D. CDR3 length: 14 amino acids. Germline assignment: CDR1 SGHAT and CDR2 FQNNGV. V was trimmed by 4 bases and J by 1 base, leaving 9 bases between them. CDR3 in amino acids: CASSSGRGTDTQYF. In nucleotides, the CDR3 is TGTGCCAGCAGCTCAGGAAGAGGCACAGATACGCAGTATTTT.

V is TRBV5-1 and J is TRBJ1-3; D is uncertain. In germline, CDR1 is SGHRS, CDR2 YFSETQ. The CDR3 contains 13 residues. Trimming removed 4 bases from V and 3 bases from J, with 8 bases in between. CDR3 bases: TGCGCCAGCAGCCCTACAGTTGGAAACACCATATATTTT. Amino acids: CASSPTVGNTIYF.

The chain joins TRBV27 to TRBJ1-1; D is possibly TRBD1 (5 bases). Trimming shortened V by 6 bases and J by 5 bases, and 13 bases separated the two germline ends. This CDR3 spans 13 amino acids. Germline V gene lookup returns CDR1 MNHEY and CDR2 SMNVEV (reference sequence). CDR3: CASRKHGGTEAFF. Written as DNA, the CDR3 is TGTGCCAGCAGGAAGCACGGGGGAACTGAAGCTTTCTTT.

The rearrangement uses TRBV7-2 and TRBJ2-7; D is uncertain. V lost 1 base, J lost 0 bases, and 7 bases lay in between. Germline-derived CDR1 and CDR2 are SGHTA and FQGNSA. There are 14 residues in the CDR3. The CDR3 sequence is CASSLDPSSYEQYF. The CDR3 bases are TGTGCCAGCAGCTTAGACCCGAGCTCCTACGAGCAGTACTTC.

The V call is TRBV21-1, the J call TRBJ2-5; the table's D gene call, TRBD2, was not cross checked with the DNA. TRBV21-1 is given as a pseudogene. CDR3 length: 14 amino acids. CDR3 region: CASSKEGGQETQYF. The CDR3, as DNA: TGTGCCAGCAGCAAAGAAGGAGGGCAAGAGACCCAGTACTTC.

This chain connects TRBV5-1 to TRBJ2-3; TRBD1 matches at 8 bases. CDR3 length: 16 residues. Germline CDR1 and CDR2: SGHRS and YFSETQ. Trimming took 2 bases from V and 4 from J; bases not matched to a gene: 9. Here the CDR3 reads CASSLTRQGSADTQYF. In DNA, the CDR3 is TGCGCCAGCAGCTTAACAAGACAGGGGAGCGCAGATACGCAGTATTTT.

The rearrangement joins TRBV25-1 to TRBJ2-1; TRBD2 matches at 9 bases. This CDR3 spans 17 amino acids. In germline, CDR1 is MGHDK, CDR2 SYGVNS. V lost 3 bases to trimming and J lost 6 bases; unmatched junction nucleotides: 12. The CDR3 DNA reads as TGTGCCAGCAGTGAGACCTACTGGGCGGGAGGGCTCAATGAGCAGTTCTTC. It specifies CASSETYWAGGLNEQFF.

The chain is built from TRBV7-9 and TRBJ2-1, with a tentative D call TRBD2 (5 bases). The CDR3 is 11 amino acids. The V gene's germline CDR1 is SEHNR and CDR2 FQNEAQ (reference sequence). V was cut by 6 bases and J by 9 bases, with 9 bases left in between. The CDR3 loop reads CASRERGEQFF. In DNA form, the CDR3 reads TGTGCCAGCAGGGAACGGGGTGAGCAGTTCTTC.

This clone was found once. The CDR3 spells CASSLDPRPEQFF. In DNA, the CDR3 is TGTGCCAGCAGCTTAGATCCGAGGCCTGAGCAGTTCTTC. The gene calls are TRBV11-2 and TRBJ2-1; no firm D call. This CDR3 has 13 residues. CDR1 and CDR2 (germline): SGHAT, FQNNGV. Trimming stripped 0 bases from V and 9 bases from J, with 9 bases between.

V usage is TRBV18 and J usage is TRBJ1-6, with 8 bases that match TRBD1. V shed 2 bases, J shed 4 bases, and the junction held 7 bases outside the gene matches. Germline values: CDR1 KGHSH, CDR2 LQKENI. This CDR3 spans 17 amino acids. The CDR3 sequence is CASSPIHRTGYNSPLHF. Written as DNA, the CDR3 is TGTGCCAGCTCACCAATCCATAGGACAGGGTATAATTCACCCCTCCACTTT.

This chain connects TRBV25-1 to TRBJ1-1, with D unresolved. V lost 0 bases, J lost 5 bases, and 10 bases lay in between. The CDR3 loop spans 14 amino acids. Germline values: CDR1 MGHDK, CDR2 SYGVNS. DNA for the CDR3: TGTGCCAGCAGTGAATATAGCGGGGTTACTGAAGCTTTCTTT. Translated, it gives CASSEYSGVTEAFF.

In its sample, this clone was seen once. This rearrangement joins TRBV3-1 (or the pseudogene TRBV3-2) to TRBJ2-7; 7 bases agree with TRBD2. This CDR3 is 16 amino acids long. The V gene's germline CDR1 is LGHDT and CDR2 YNNKEL (reference sequence). V lost 4 bases to trimming and J lost 4 bases; unmatched junction nucleotides: 13. CDR3 sequence reads: CASSPTGRPLGYEQYF. CDR3 coding DNA: TGTGCCAGCAGCCCCACCGGGAGGCCCTTAGGATACGAGCAGTACTTC.

The chain joins TRBV24-1 to TRBJ2-5; D is possibly TRBD2 (7 bases). CDR1 is KGHDR and CDR2 is SFDVKD in the germline V gene. This CDR3 has 15 residues. Trimming took off 0 bases at V and 5 bases at J, with 12 bases between the two ends. The CDR3 DNA is TGTGCCACCAGTGATTTGGGGGGGGCTCGGGAGACCCAGTACTTC. Protein product: CATSDLGGARETQYF.

This clone has at least ten counts. This rearrangement joins TRBV10-3 to TRBJ2-3; 7 bases match TRBD2. The CDR3 has 16 amino acids. Trimming took 6 bases from V and 2 from J; bases not matched to a gene: 11. CDR1 ENHRY and CDR2 SYGVKD come from the germline V gene. CDR3 loop: CAIRPDAGVDTDTQYF. The CDR3 coding sequence is TGTGCCATCAGGCCGGACGCGGGAGTCGACACAGATACGCAGTATTTT.